Included here is one T cell receptor (beta chain) sequence, with context. This specimen comes from a study of regulatory and conventional T cells in RAG deficiency. The table came from immunoSEQ multiplex PCR; TCRdb's copy has only in-frame clones and leaves some out. Of 32,000 or so clones listed, 75% to 90% are singletons. V was trimmed by 4 bases and J by 1 base, leaving 7 bases between them. The CDR3 runs to 13 residues. The germline V gene has CDR1 MNHEY and CDR2 SVGAGI. These data also featured in a second study, about regulatory T cells. That work states: Primers: 52 TRBV forward and 13 TRBJ reverse.

The source material was CD8+ T cells sorted from blood. The receptor was derived from a human donor in good health. This chain joins TRBV6-5 and TRBJ1-1; D might be TRBD1 (6 bases). The CDR3 loop is CASSWGANTEAFF. The DNA of the CDR3 is TGTGCCAGCAGTTGGGGGGCGAACACTGAAGCTTTCTTT.